The clone carrying this TCR beta chain was detected only a few times. Its specificity is unknown. With a much larger clone just one base away, this may be a read error. Amplification of TCR beta CDR3 regions used RNA as the template. HTBI primers were employed in a first-round RT-PCR of the TCR CDR3. TCRdb re-analysed the multiplex PCR reads in MiXCR, keeping a single row per CDR3 protein. Of around 500,000 distinct CDR3 sequences in the sample, 16% were seen once. This entry is derived from a study of T cells in Graves' hyperthyroidism and ophthalmopathy. The overall study: Before treatment of any kind, peripheral blood was taken at initial diagnosis.

Regarding the study as a whole: The model's output predicted ophthalmopathy at a median of 6.5 months prior to onset.

Germline V gene lookup returns CDR1 MDHEN and CDR2 SYDVKM. V was clipped by 6 bases and J by 10 bases, with 16 bases between them. This CDR3 has 13 residues. What was sequenced was blood. J is TRBJ2-1 and V is TRBV28; D remains unclear. The sequence came from a woman in her thirties with Graves' ophthalmopathy. The CDR3 sequence is CASSSDPIYEQFF. The CDR3 DNA follows: TGTGCCAGCAGCTCTGACCCAATCTACGAGCAGTTCTTC.